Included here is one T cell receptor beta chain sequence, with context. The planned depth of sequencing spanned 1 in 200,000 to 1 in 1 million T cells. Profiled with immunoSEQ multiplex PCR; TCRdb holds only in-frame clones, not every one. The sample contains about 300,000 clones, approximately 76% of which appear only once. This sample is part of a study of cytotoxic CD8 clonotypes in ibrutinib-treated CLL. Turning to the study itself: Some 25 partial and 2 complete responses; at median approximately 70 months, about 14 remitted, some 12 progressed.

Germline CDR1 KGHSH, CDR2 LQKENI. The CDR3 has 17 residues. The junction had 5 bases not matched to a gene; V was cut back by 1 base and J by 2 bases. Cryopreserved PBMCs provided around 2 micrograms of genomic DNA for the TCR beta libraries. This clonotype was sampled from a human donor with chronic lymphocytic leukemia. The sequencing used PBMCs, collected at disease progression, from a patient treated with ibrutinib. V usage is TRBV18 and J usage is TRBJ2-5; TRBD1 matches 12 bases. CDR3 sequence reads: CASSPRGTGGTQETQYF. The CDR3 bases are TGTGCCAGCTCACCACGCGGGACAGGGGGCACGCAAGAGACCCAGTACTTC.